Listed below are T cell receptor beta chains from one sample, sequenced in a study of early T cells in non-severe SARS-CoV-2 infection. TCRdb passed the 5' RACE reads through MiXCR, listing each CDR3 protein once. The repertoire consists of approximately 71,000 distinct CDR3 sequences, with 11% occurring once and the leading ten covering 6.4%. Sequencing used whole blood. The receptor set was obtained from an adult who was a healthcare worker with PCR-confirmed SARS-CoV-2 infection or an uninfected control (not recorded which). CDR3s include the opening cysteine and the closing phenylalanine or tryptophan. Fields, in order: J gene, D gene, V gene, clone size, CDR3 protein, CDR3 DNA. The D gene is left open where the match is weak. Size is stated for part of the rows, as once, few or many counts, or as a class when the clone is expanded.

J gene: TRBJ2-3
D gene: TRBD1
V gene: TRBV10-3
clone size: .
CDR3 protein: CAINQDRGTQYF
CDR3 DNA: TGTGCCATCAATCAGGACAGGGGTACGCAGTATTTT

J gene: TRBJ1-6
D gene: .
V gene: TRBV27
clone size: few
CDR3 protein: CASSLQGTVVSPLHF
CDR3 DNA: TGTGCCAGCAGTCTCCAGGGGACGGTGGTTTCACCCCTCCACTTT

J gene: TRBJ1-2
D gene: TRBD1
V gene: TRBV5-5
clone size: .
CDR3 protein: CASSLDRGPLNYGYTF
CDR3 DNA: TGTGCCAGCAGCTTGGACAGGGGGCCGCTCAACTATGGCTACACCTTC

J gene: TRBJ2-1
D gene: .
V gene: TRBV15
clone size: many
CDR3 protein: CATSGTGRGEQFF
CDR3 DNA: TGTGCCACCAGCGGGACTGGGCGGGGTGAGCAGTTCTTC

J gene: TRBJ1-1
D gene: .
V gene: TRBV18
clone size: many
CDR3 protein: CASSNGGGNTEAFF
CDR3 DNA: TGTGCCAGCTCCAACGGGGGCGGAAACACTGAAGCTTTCTTT

J gene: TRBJ2-1
D gene: .
V gene: TRBV2
clone size: .
CDR3 protein: CASSPGQANEQFF
CDR3 DNA: TGTGCCAGCAGCCCCGGGCAGGCCAATGAGCAGTTCTTC

J gene: TRBJ1-1
D gene: .
V gene: TRBV18
clone size: few
CDR3 protein: CASHYGRLSAEAFF
CDR3 DNA: TGTGCCAGCCATTACGGACGGCTGAGCGCTGAAGCTTTCTTT

J gene: TRBJ2-7
D gene: TRBD2
V gene: TRBV7-9
clone size: .
CDR3 protein: CASSTGTSGRSYF
CDR3 DNA: TGTGCCAGCAGCACCGGGACTAGCGGGAGGTCGTACTTC

J gene: TRBJ2-1
D gene: .
V gene: TRBV5-1
clone size: once
CDR3 protein: CASSGGDPNERLVFFF
CDR3 DNA: TGCGCCAGCAGCGGTGGGGACCCAAACGAGAGGCTGGTCTTTTTCTTC

J gene: TRBJ1-1
D gene: .
V gene: TRBV29-1
clone size: few
CDR3 protein: CSVAEGLEAFF
CDR3 DNA: TGCAGCGTTGCGGAGGGTCTAGAAGCTTTCTTT

J gene: TRBJ2-1
D gene: .
V gene: TRBV28
clone size: many
CDR3 protein: CASKETYGNEQFF
CDR3 DNA: TGTGCCAGCAAGGAGACCTACGGCAATGAGCAGTTCTTC